Below, one T cell receptor (beta chain) is given with its context. The antigen remains unidentified. The sample belongs to a study of CD4 T cells in relation to SARS-CoV-2 and coronaviruses. Study context: ViraFEST: roughly 10-day antigen culture of PBMCs, then TCR beta CDR3 sequencing. No peptide or an HIV-1 Nef peptide pool served as negative control.

CD4+ T cells from unexposed donors were obtained before the COVID-19 pandemic (2011-2018). CD4+ T cells were isolated from the cells after nine to eleven days of culture. Study-level results: No donor gave both pre-pandemic and post-infection samples. About 65% of donors had memory CD4+ clonotypes crossrecognizing SARS-CoV-2 and common cold coronavirus spike.

The germline CDR1 and CDR2 sequences are MNHEY and SMNVEV (reference sequence). V was clipped by 5 bases and J by 2 bases; unmatched bases: 7. The CDR3 is 16 residues long. This table comes from immunoSEQ multiplex PCR, and its TCRdb copy is limited to in-frame clones, with some not included. Counted here are 20,000 to 25,000 clones, 75% to 85% occurring once; the ten biggest clones make up approximately 15%. Sequencing input: CD4+ T cells from PBMCs, cultured in vitro. The J gene is TRBJ2-2, the V gene TRBV27; 8 nucleotides align to TRBD2. The clonotype originates from a human donor in good health. In DNA, the CDR3 is TGTGCCAGCAGTCTCCTGACTAGCGCTAACACCGGGGAGCTGTTTTTT. Translation gives CASSLLTSANTGELFF.